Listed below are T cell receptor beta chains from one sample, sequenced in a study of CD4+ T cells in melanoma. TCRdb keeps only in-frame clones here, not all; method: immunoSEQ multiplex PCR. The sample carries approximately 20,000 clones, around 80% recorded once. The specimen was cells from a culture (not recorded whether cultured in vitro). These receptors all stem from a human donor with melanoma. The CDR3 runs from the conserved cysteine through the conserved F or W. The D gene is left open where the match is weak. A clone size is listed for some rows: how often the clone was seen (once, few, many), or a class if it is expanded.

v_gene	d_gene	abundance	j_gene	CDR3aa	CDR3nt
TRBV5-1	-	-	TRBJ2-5	CASSLLQTQETQYF	TGCGCCAGCAGCTTGTTGCAGACGCAAGAGACCCAGTACTTC
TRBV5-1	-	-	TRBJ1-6	CASRLQNSPLHF	TGCGCCAGCAGGCTTCAAAATTCACCCCTCCACTTT
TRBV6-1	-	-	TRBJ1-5	CASSELLTTGQPQHF	TGTGCCAGCAGTGAATTGTTGACGACTGGGCAGCCCCAGCATTTT
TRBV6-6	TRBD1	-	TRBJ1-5	CASSYSRQGDQPQHF	TGTGCCAGCAGTTACTCCAGACAGGGAGATCAGCCCCAGCATTTT
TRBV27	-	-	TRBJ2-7	CASSLALLSYEQYF	TGTGCCAGCAGTTTAGCCTTGTTGAGTTACGAGCAGTACTTC
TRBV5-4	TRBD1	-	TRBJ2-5	CASSGGQQQETQYF	TGTGCCAGCAGCGGGGGACAGCAACAAGAGACCCAGTACTTC
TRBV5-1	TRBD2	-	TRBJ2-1	CASSLPSGGDYNEQFF	TGCGCCAGCAGCTTGCCTAGCGGGGGCGACTACAATGAGCAGTTCTTC
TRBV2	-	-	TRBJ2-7	CASSEGEGTYEQYF	TGTGCCAGCAGTGAAGGTGAAGGGACCTACGAGCAGTACTTC
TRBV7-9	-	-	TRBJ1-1	CASSLGRDGGKAFF	TGTGCCAGCAGCTTAGGAAGGGACGGAGGGAAAGCTTTCTTT
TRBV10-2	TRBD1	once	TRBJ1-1	CASSETGGKNTEAFF	TGCGCCAGCAGCGAGACAGGGGGAAAGAACACTGAAGCTTTCTTT
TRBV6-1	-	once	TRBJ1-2	CASSEDYGYTF	TGTGCCAGCAGTGAGGACTATGGCTACACCTTC
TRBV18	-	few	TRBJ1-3	CASSRGTGNTIYF	TGTGCCAGCTCACGGGGGACCGGAAACACCATATATTTT
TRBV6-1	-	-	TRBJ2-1	CASSKASTGTTPHNEQFF	TGTGCCAGCAGTAAAGCCTCGACAGGTACAACACCCCACAATGAGCAGTTCTTC
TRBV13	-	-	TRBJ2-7	CASSLERASYEQYF	TGTGCCAGCAGCCTTGAAAGGGCCTCCTACGAGCAGTACTTC
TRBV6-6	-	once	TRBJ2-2	CASSYEGGQYTGELFF	TGTGCCAGCAGTTACGAGGGGGGGCAGTACACCGGGGAGCTGTTTTTT
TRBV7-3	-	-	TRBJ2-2	CASSSSTANTGELFF	TGTGCCAGCAGCTCCTCGACAGCGAACACCGGGGAGCTGTTTTTT
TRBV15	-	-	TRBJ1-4	CATSRDPATAEKLFF	TGTGCCACCAGCAGAGATCCCGCCACCGCGGAAAAACTGTTTTTT
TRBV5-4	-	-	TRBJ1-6	CASNLYNSPLHF	TGTGCCAGCAACCTGTATAATTCACCCCTCCACTTT
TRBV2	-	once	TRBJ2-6	CASRFSGSPNSGANVLTF	TGTGCCAGCAGATTCTCCGGGTCCCCCAACTCTGGGGCCAACGTCCTGACTTTC
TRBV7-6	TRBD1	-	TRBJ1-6	CASSARQGSTNSPLHF	TGTGCCAGCAGCGCGAGACAGGGTTCGACGAATTCACCCCTCCACTTT
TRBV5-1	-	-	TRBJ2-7	CASSLLGRYYEQYF	TGCGCCAGCAGCTTGCTCGGGAGATACTACGAGCAGTACTTC
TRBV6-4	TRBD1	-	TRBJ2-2	CASQDRGNGTGELFF	TGTGCCAGCCAGGACAGGGGGAATGGCACCGGGGAGCTGTTTTTT
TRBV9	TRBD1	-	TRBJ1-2	CASSVGQGLAYGYTF	TGTGCCAGCAGCGTAGGACAGGGCCTGGCCTATGGCTACACCTTC
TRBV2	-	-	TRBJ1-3	CASGTGLSTGNTIYF	TGTGCCAGCGGGACGGGATTATCGACCGGAAACACCATATATTTT
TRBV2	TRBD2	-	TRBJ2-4	CASSVRLALAKNIQYF	TGTGCCAGCAGTGTACGACTAGCTCTAGCCAAAAACATTCAGTACTTC
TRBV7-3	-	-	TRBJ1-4	CASTRARGEKLFF	TGTGCCAGCACCCGGGCCCGAGGTGAAAAACTGTTTTTT
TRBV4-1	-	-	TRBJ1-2	CASSQDLEEVLYGYTF	TGCGCCAGCAGCCAAGATCTCGAGGAAGTGTTGTATGGCTACACCTTC
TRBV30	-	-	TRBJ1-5	CAWSVLDMAVRLAQHF	TGTGCCTGGAGTGTACTCGACATGGCGGTAAGACTTGCCCAGCATTTT
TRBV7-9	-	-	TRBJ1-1	CASAREPARGDTEAFF	TGTGCCAGCGCCCGGGAACCGGCGCGGGGGGACACTGAAGCTTTCTTT
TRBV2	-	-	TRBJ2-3	CASSERLFTDTQYF	TGTGCCAGCAGTGAGAGACTCTTCACAGATACGCAGTATTTT
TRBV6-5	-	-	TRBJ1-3	CASSSRDSPNTIYF	TGTGCCAGCAGTTCGCGGGACTCACCAAACACCATATATTTT
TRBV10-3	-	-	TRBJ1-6	CAISESVTPLHF	TGTGCCATCAGTGAGTCCGTCACACCCCTCCACTTT
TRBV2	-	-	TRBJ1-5	CASRAGGGTQPQHF	TGTGCCAGCCGCGCGGGGGGGGGAACTCAGCCCCAGCATTTT
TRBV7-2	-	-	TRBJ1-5	CASSRTGPNQPQHF	TGTGCCAGCAGCCGGACCGGGCCAAATCAGCCCCAGCATTTT
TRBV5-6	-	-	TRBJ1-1	CASSLPGENTEAFF	TGTGCCAGCAGCTTGCCAGGGGAGAACACTGAAGCTTTCTTT
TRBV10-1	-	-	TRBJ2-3	CASSERDTQYF	TGCGCCAGCAGTGAGAGAGATACGCAGTATTTT
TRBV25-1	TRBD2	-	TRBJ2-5	CASSAPSGGPETQYF	TGTGCCAGCAGTGCGCCATCGGGGGGGCCCGAGACCCAGTACTTC
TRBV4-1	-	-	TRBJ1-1	CASSQGRGGGKGNTEAFF	TGCGCCAGCAGCCAAGGGCGCGGGGGTGGTAAGGGGAACACTGAAGCTTTCTTT
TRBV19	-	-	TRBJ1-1	CASSISGAGNTEAFF	TGTGCCAGTAGTATATCTGGGGCTGGGAACACTGAAGCTTTCTTT
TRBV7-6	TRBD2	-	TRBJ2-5	CASSWGKAGGPQETQYF	TGTGCCAGCAGTTGGGGGAAAGCGGGGGGACCCCAAGAGACCCAGTACTTC